What follows are 16 T cell receptor beta chains derived from one specimen sequenced in a study of T cells after yellow fever vaccination. TCRdb reprocessed the 5' RACE reads via MiXCR and lists one record per CDR3 protein. The table lists under 70,000 distinct CDR3 sequences, roughly 6.9% of them singletons, with about 40% in the top ten. The source was CD8+ T cells sorted from PBMCs, collected on the day of the first yellow fever vaccination. Receptor source: a man aged 18 to 30 who received the YFV17D yellow fever vaccine.

This clonotype appeared many times. The chain combines TRBV4-3 with TRBJ2-5, with 9 bases fitting TRBD2. The V gene end was trimmed by 0 bases and the J gene end by 5 bases; junction bases not matched to a gene: 7. The CDR3 runs to 16 residues. CDR1 and CDR2 from the germline V gene are LGHNA and YSLEER. CDR3 region: CASSQEGGGVWETQYF. The CDR3 region has the DNA TGCGCCAGCAGCCAAGAAGGCGGGGGGGTCTGGGAGACCCAGTACTTC.

The chain links TRBV5-1 to TRBJ1-1; TRBD1 is a possible D gene (5 bases). The CDR3 runs to 16 residues. V was clipped by 4 bases and J by 2 bases, with 18 bases between them. Germline-derived CDR1 and CDR2 are SGHRS and YFSETQ. The CDR3 DNA is TGCGCCAGCAGCACCCGGGACGGGGGGTTTAACACTGAAGCTTTCTTT. This gives the protein CASSTRDGGFNTEAFF. Combining the CDR3 with reference TRBV5-1 and TRBJ1-1 gives the whole variable domain KAGVTQTPRYLIKTRGQQVTLSCSPISGHRSVSWYQQTPGQGLQFLFEYFSETQRNKGNFPGRFSGRQFSNSRSEMNVSTLELGDSALYLCASSTRDGGFNTEAFFGQGTRLTVV.

J is TRBJ1-1 and V is TRBV3-1; the D is unclear. The ends were cut back, 3 bases at V and 6 bases at J, with 14 bases in the middle. The CDR3 is 14 amino acids. In germline, CDR1 is LGHDT, CDR2 YNNKEL (reference sequence). The CDR3 region has the DNA TGTGCCAGCAGCCACTTAACAAGGGTCGCTGAAGCTTTCTTT. Protein sequence: CASSHLTRVAEAFF.

This clonotype came up a few times. In nucleotides, the CDR3 is TGCGCCAGCAGCCGAACAGGGATTGCAACTAATGAAAAACTGTTTTTT. Protein: CASSRTGIATNEKLFF. This chain links TRBV4-1 with TRBJ1-4; tentatively, D is TRBD1 (6 bases). V dropped 4 bases and J dropped 0 bases, with 12 bases sitting between them. Germline V gives CDR1 MGHRA, CDR2 YSYEKL. The CDR3 runs 16 residues.

This clonotype was observed a few times. The chain couples TRBV14 to TRBJ1-6; tentatively, D is TRBD1 (6 bases). Trimming took off 2 bases at V and 2 bases at J, with 7 bases between the two ends. The CDR3 is 15 amino acids. The germline V gene has CDR1 SGHDN and CDR2 FVKESK. CDR3 protein: CASSQWDTYNSPLHF. The DNA for the CDR3 is TGTGCCAGCAGCCAATGGGACACCTATAATTCACCCCTCCACTTT.

This clonotype was found many times. In DNA, the CDR3 is TGCAGTGCTCAGGACAGTCGGGGAAACACCATATATTTT. Its translation is CSAQDSRGNTIYF. The chain is built from TRBV20-1 and TRBJ1-3, with D perhaps TRBD1 (6 bases). Germline CDR1 DFQATT, CDR2 SNEGSKA (reference sequence). This CDR3 is built from 13 residues. Trimming took off 5 bases at V and 4 bases at J, with 12 bases between the two ends.

This clonotype was recorded at least ten times. The J gene is TRBJ2-1, the V gene TRBV4-1; D possibly matches TRBD1 or TRBD2 (5 bases each). The CDR3 has 16 residues. Between the trimmed V and J ends, which lost 1 base and 5 bases, there was a span of 15 bases. From germline, CDR1 is MGHRA and CDR2 YSYEKL. CDR3 DNA sequence: TGCGCCAGCAGCCAAGTGAGGGACCAACGGAACAATGAGCAGTTCTTC. Its protein product is CASSQVRDQRNNEQFF.

The chain recombines TRBV7-9 with TRBJ1-2; D possibly corresponds to TRBD1 (6 bases). The CDR3 length is 17 residues. Looked up from germline, CDR1 is SEHNR and CDR2 is FQNEAQ (reference sequence). V was trimmed by 3 bases and J by 2 bases, leaving 19 bases between them. CDR3 nucleotide sequence: TGTGCCAGCAGCTTCGGCCCGGGGACATACGGAAACTATGGCTACACCTTC. Its protein is CASSFGPGTYGNYGYTF.

This clonotype was detected a few times. The chain joins TRBV20-1 to TRBJ2-5; D might be TRBD1 (5 bases). The V and J ends lost 5 bases and 5 bases respectively, with 9 bases between them. This CDR3 comprises 11 residues. Germline V gene lookup returns CDR1 DFQATT and CDR2 SNEGSKA (reference sequence). The CDR3 coding sequence is TGCAGTGCTTCAGGGTTTGAGACCCAGTACTTC. Encoded protein: CSASGFETQYF.

J is TRBJ2-1 and V is TRBV5-1, with 7 bases identical to TRBD2. J lost 4 bases, V lost 4 bases, and 17 bases had no gene match. This CDR3 region has 18 residues. CDR1 and CDR2 from the germline V gene are SGHRS and YFSETQ. The CDR3 is CASSLTGARLADYNEQFF. In DNA, the CDR3 is TGCGCCAGCAGCCTGACGGGAGCGCGACTAGCAGATTACAATGAGCAGTTCTTC.

This clonotype was found many times. The chain recombines TRBV29-1 with TRBJ2-2; D remains unclear. Trimming shortened V by 6 bases and J by 0 bases, and 8 bases separated the two germline ends. This CDR3 contains 13 residues. CDR1 SQVTM and CDR2 ANQGSEA come from the germline V gene. The CDR3 DNA is TGCAGCGTATTACAGTCGAACACCGGGGAGCTGTTTTTT. Its protein product is CSVLQSNTGELFF.

This clonotype was counted many times. The chain combines TRBV5-1 with TRBJ2-5; TRBD1 aligns across 9 bases. The CDR3 consists of 16 residues. V lost 2 bases to trimming and J lost 4 bases; unmatched junction nucleotides: 9. The germline V gene has CDR1 SGHRS and CDR2 YFSETQ. As DNA, the CDR3 is TGCGCCAGCAGCTTCTCCCCGGGACAGGGCGTAGAGACCCAGTACTTC. It yields the protein CASSFSPGQGVETQYF.

About this clonotype itself: This may be a read error, as it is one base from a much larger clone. This chain uses TRBV3-1 with TRBJ2-7; 8 nucleotides agree with TRBD1. The CDR3 consists of 14 residues. V was pared by 1 base and J by 8 bases, with 7 bases of the junction left unmatched. The germline V gene has CDR1 LGHDT and CDR2 YNNKEL (reference sequence). This CDR3 reads CASSQGQGAVKQYF. The CDR3 coding sequence is TGTGCCAGCAGCCAAGGGCAGGGGGCTGTCAAGCAGTACTTC.

The chain combines TRBV7-2 with TRBJ2-4; D remains unclear. Germline-derived CDR1 and CDR2 are SGHTA and FQGNSA. This CDR3 comprises 17 residues. The V end was cut by 5 bases, the J end by 3 bases, with 20 bases between. DNA for the CDR3: TGTGCCAGCAGCCCGAATCGGCAGTTTGCCGGCAAAAACATTCAGTACTTC. Its protein is CASSPNRQFAGKNIQYF.

This clonotype was observed many times. This chain uses TRBV7-9 with TRBJ2-7; D is undetermined. CDR3 length: 15 amino acids. Trimming removed 1 base from V and 2 bases from J, with 12 bases in between. Germline V gene sequence: CDR1 SEHNR, CDR2 FQNEAQ (reference sequence). CDR3 in amino acids: CASSLVGGGAYEQYF. The CDR3 DNA reads as TGTGCCAGCAGCTTAGTGGGTGGTGGGGCCTACGAGCAGTACTTC.

V gene TRBV5-1 combines with J gene TRBJ1-2, with 8 bases identical to TRBD1. Germline CDR1 is SGHRS and CDR2 is YFSETQ. J lost 6 bases, V lost 6 bases, and 10 bases had no gene match. The CDR3 totals 14 residues. As DNA, the CDR3 is TGCGCCAGCACCGAGCAGGGGGCAGGGGATGGCTACACCTTC. This translates into CASTEQGAGDGYTF.